The present entry profiles one TCR beta chain with its context. This CDR3 has 13 amino acids. The germline V and J ends were trimmed by 6 bases and 3 bases, with 11 bases remaining between them. Germline loops: CDR1 SGHDT, CDR2 YYEEEE. This sample is drawn from a study of blood T cell repertoires in COVID-19. Study overall: Specimens from acute and convalescent COVID-19 originated in the United States, Italy and Spain.

Patients at the Seattle site were enrolled during active infection and followed longitudinally. Per the original data handling: Reference gene primer amplification in the assay estimated nucleated cell counts. TCRdb keeps only in-frame clones here, not all; method: immunoSEQ multiplex PCR. V, J and clone size were drawn from that table, and D and trimming were deduced from the DNA. There are 250,000 to 300,000 clones in the sample; 85% to 90% occur only once, and around 12% lies in the top ten. V usage is TRBV5-6 and J usage is TRBJ2-3, with a weak D call TRBD2 (6 bases). The sequence was collected from a young woman with COVID-19, enrolled during active disease. The specimen was peripheral blood. CDR3 DNA: TGTGCCAGCACCTTCGGGGGAACAGATACGCAGTATTTT. As protein: CASTFGGTDTQYF.